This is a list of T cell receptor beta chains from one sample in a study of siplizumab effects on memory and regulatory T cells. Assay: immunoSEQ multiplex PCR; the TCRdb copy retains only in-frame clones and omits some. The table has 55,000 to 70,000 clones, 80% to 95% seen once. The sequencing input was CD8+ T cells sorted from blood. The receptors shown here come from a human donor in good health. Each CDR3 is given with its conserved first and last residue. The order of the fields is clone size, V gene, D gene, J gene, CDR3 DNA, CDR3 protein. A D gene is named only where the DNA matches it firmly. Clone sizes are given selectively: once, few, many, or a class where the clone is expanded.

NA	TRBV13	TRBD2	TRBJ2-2	TGTGCCAGCAGCTTTGGACTAGCGGGGACCGGGGAGCTGTTTTTT	CASSFGLAGTGELFF
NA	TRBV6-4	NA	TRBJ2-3	TGTGCCAGCAGTGACAAAAGTTTAGATACGCAGTATTTT	CASSDKSLDTQYF
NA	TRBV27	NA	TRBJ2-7	TGTGCCAGCAAAAATTCGGCGGAGAGCTCCTACGAGCAGTACTTC	CASKNSAESSYEQYF
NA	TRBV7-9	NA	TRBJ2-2	TGTGCCAGCAGCTTAGCGGGAGTGCCCCCGAACACCGGGGAGCTGTTTTTT	CASSLAGVPPNTGELFF
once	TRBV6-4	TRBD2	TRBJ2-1	TGTGCCAGCAGTGACTCGCGGGAGGGTAACAATGAGCAGTTCTTC	CASSDSREGNNEQFF
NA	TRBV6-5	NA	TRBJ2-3	TGTGCCAGCAGTTACAGTCCCAGGAATACGCAGTATTTT	CASSYSPRNTQYF
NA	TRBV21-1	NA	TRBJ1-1	TGTGCCAGCAGCAAAGACTGGGGCAGGCTAAACACTGAAGCTTTCTTT	CASSKDWGRLNTEAFF
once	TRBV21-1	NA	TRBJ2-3	TGTGCCAGCAGCAATTCCCCCGATGTCACAGATACGCAGTATTTT	CASSNSPDVTDTQYF
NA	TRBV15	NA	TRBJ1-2	TGTGCCACCAGCACACAGCTAAACTATGGCTACACCTTC	CATSTQLNYGYTF
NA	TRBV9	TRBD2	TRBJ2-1	TGTGCCAGCAGCCTTCGGACTAGCGGGAGCAATGAGCAGTTCTTC	CASSLRTSGSNEQFF
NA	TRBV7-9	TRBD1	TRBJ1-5	TGTGCCGGAGCTAAGGGGGCCGGGCAGCCCCAGCATTTT	CAGAKGAGQPQHF
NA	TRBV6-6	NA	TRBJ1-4	TGTGCCAGCAGCCTTGGGTGGAGGGATGAAAAACTGTTTTTT	CASSLGWRDEKLFF
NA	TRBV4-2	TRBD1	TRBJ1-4	TGTGCCAGCAGCCCCGGGACAGGCGACAATGAAAAACTGTTTTTT	CASSPGTGDNEKLFF
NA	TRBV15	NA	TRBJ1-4	TGTGCCACCAGCAGAGAGGTTTCGGAGAGTGAAAAACTGTTTTTT	CATSREVSESEKLFF
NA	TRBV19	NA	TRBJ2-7	TGTGCCAGTAGACCCCCTACCAGGGGCCTACCGGAAGAGCAGTACTTC	CASRPPTRGLPEEQYF
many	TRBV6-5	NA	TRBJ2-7	TGTGCCAGCAGTTACATGGAGGACCACGAGCAGTACTTC	CASSYMEDHEQYF
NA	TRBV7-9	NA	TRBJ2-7	TGTGCCAGCAGCTTGGGGCGGGATAACCGCCGCGAGCAGTACTTC	CASSLGRDNRREQYF
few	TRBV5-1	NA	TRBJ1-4	TGCGCCAGCAGCTTCTCCTTCGCCTCAACTAATGAAAAACTGTTTTTT	CASSFSFASTNEKLFF
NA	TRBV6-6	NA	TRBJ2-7	TGTGCCAGCAGTCAGGTGGAAGGTTACGAGCAGTACTTC	CASSQVEGYEQYF
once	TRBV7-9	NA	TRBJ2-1	TGTGCCAGCAGCTCCCCCTGGGGCGGAGGGATGGAGGAGCAGTTCTTC	CASSSPWGGGMEEQFF
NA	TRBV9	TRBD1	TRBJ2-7	TGTGCCAGCAGCGCCTGGGACAGTTCTTACGAGCAGTACTTC	CASSAWDSSYEQYF
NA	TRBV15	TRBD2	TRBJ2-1	TGTGCCACCAGCAGAGATGTAGCGGGAGGATTTAGCTCCTACAATGAGCAGTTCTTC	CATSRDVAGGFSSYNEQFF
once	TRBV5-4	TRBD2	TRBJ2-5	TGTGCCAGCAGCTTGGAAGCGGGAGTAGAGACCCAGTACTTC	CASSLEAGVETQYF
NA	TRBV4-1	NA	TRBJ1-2	TGCGCCAGCAGCCAAGATACGCCATCCCCCTTGTATGGCTACACCTTC	CASSQDTPSPLYGYTF
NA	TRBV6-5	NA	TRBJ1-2	TGTGCCAGCAGTTTTCCTAGGAAGAATGGCTACACCTTC	CASSFPRKNGYTF
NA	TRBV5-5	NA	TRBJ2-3	TGTGCCAGCAGCTTGTGGGAAAGCACAGATACGCAGTATTTT	CASSLWESTDTQYF
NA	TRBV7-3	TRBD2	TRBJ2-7	TGTGCCAGCAGCTTTAGCGGGAGTTACGAGCAGTACTTC	CASSFSGSYEQYF
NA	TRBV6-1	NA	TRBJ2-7	TGTGCCAGCAGTGAAGCGGGGGAGCAGTACTTC	CASSEAGEQYF
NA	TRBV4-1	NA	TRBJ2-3	TGCGCCAGCAGCCAAGGGACGGAATACACAGATACGCAGTATTTT	CASSQGTEYTDTQYF
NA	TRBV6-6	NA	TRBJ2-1	TGTGCCAGCAGCCGGGGCAGTGAGCAGTTCTTC	CASSRGSEQFF
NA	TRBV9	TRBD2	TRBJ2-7	TGTGCCAGCAGCGTAGCTGGACTAGCGGGAGACGAGCAGTACTTC	CASSVAGLAGDEQYF
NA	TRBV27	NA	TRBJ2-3	TGTGCCAGCAGTTTCCTCCGGGCCCAGATGATAGATACGCAGTATTTT	CASSFLRAQMIDTQYF
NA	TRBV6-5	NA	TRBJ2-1	TGTGCCAGCGGAAGCGCCTACAATGAGCAGTTCTTC	CASGSAYNEQFF
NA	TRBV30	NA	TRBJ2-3	TGTGCCTGGAGAGGTCTAGCCCGCTACACAGATACGCAGTATTTT	CAWRGLARYTDTQYF
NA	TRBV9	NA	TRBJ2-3	TGTGCCAGCAGCGTAGAGGGGCGAACAGATACGCAGTATTTT	CASSVEGRTDTQYF
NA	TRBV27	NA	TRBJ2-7	TGTGCCAGCAGCCCCGAACAGGATAGAGATAACGAGCAGTACTTC	CASSPEQDRDNEQYF
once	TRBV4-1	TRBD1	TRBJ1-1	TGCGCCAGCAGCCAAGAAGGGGGTGGACAGGGGCTTATGAACACTGAAGCTTTCTTT	CASSQEGGGQGLMNTEAFF
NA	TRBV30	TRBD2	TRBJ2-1	TGTGCCTGGAGTGGGGGCATTAGCGGGAGGTTGGTCCCCTACAATGAGCAGTTCTTC	CAWSGGISGRLVPYNEQFF
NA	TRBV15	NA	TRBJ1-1	TGTGCCACCAGCAGAGATGATGGGAACACTGAAGCTTTCTTT	CATSRDDGNTEAFF
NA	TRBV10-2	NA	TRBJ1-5	TGCGCCAGCAGCCTCAGTAATCAGCCCCAGCATTTT	CASSLSNQPQHF
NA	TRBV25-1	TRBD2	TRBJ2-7	TGTGCCAGCAGTGGGGGGGGAGCTGGGGTTTACGAGCAGTACTTC	CASSGGGAGVYEQYF
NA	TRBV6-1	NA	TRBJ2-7	TGTGCCAGCGTCACCGGGATGCTATCCTACGAGCAGTACTTC	CASVTGMLSYEQYF
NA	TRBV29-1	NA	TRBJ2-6	TGCAGCGTTTTGTCTTCCGGGGCCAACGTCCTGACTTTC	CSVLSSGANVLTF
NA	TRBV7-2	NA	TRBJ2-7	TGTGCCAGCAGCAAGTGGGGGACGGGCTCCTACGAGCAGTACTTC	CASSKWGTGSYEQYF
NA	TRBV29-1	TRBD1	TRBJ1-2	TGCAGCGTGCCCGGAGGGACAGGGTTTAACTATGGCTACACCTTC	CSVPGGTGFNYGYTF
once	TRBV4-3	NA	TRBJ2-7	TGCGCCAGCAGCCACCTGAGGGGGTCCTACGAGCAGTACTTC	CASSHLRGSYEQYF